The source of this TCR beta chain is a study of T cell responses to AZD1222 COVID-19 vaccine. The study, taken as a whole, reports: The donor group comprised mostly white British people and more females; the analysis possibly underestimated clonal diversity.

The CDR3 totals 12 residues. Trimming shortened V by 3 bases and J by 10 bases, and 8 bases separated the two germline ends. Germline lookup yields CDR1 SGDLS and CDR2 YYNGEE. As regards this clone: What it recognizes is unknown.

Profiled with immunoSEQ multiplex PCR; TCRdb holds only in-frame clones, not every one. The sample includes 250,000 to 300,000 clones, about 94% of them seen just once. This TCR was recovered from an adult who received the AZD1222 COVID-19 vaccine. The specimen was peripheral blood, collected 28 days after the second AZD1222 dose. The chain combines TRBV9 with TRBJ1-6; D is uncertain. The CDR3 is CASSAGGSPLHF. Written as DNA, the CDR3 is TGTGCCAGCAGCGCGGGAGGGTCACCCCTCCACTTT.